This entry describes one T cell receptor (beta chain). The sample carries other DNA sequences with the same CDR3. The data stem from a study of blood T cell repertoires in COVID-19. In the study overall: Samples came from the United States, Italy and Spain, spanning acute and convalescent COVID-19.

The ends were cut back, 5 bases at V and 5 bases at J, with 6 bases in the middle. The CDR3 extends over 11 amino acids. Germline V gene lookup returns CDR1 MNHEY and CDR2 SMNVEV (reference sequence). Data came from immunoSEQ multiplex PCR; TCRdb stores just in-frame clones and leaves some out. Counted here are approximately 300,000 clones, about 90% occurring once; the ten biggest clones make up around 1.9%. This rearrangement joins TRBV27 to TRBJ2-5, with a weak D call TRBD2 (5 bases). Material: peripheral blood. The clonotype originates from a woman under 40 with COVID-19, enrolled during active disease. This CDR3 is CASSRGETQYF. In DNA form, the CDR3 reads TGTGCCAGCAGTCGAGGGGAGACCCAGTACTTC.